Sequencing of this T cell receptor (beta chain) was carried out in a study of beta chain features in type 1 diabetes. Study-wide results and limits: These data did not resolve whether HLA type affects TCRB rearrangement. Shorter TCRB CDR3s, moderately but significantly so, were found in Type 1 diabetes patients in all four CD4+ subsets.

A note on this clone: Its antigen is undetermined.

Sorting produced populations that all topped 98% purity. The entirety of the isolated RNA underwent reverse transcription, so expressed TCRB transcripts were sequenced. The protocol was immunoSEQ multiplex PCR, while the TCRdb copy is restricted to in-frame clones and leaves out a portion. This sample has about 53,000 clones, with 55% to 70% found just once. Sequencing input: stem cell memory CD4+ T cells from blood. This clonotype originated in a woman aged 25 to 39 with type 1 diabetes.

The CDR3 DNA follows: TGTGCCAGCAGCTTAGGAAGCACGCAGTATTTT. Protein product: CASSLGSTQYF. The rearrangement links TRBV11-2 to TRBJ2-3; D is ambiguous. V gave up 1 base and J gave up 9 bases, with 5 bases separating them. The CDR3 is made up of 11 amino acids. Germline V gene data show CDR1 as SGHAT and CDR2 as FQNNGV.